What follows are 10 T cell receptor beta chains derived from one specimen sequenced in a study of OX40 agonist ivuxolimab in advanced cancers. The repertoire was sequenced with immunoSEQ multiplex PCR; TCRdb's copy has only in-frame clones and lacks some. This sample carries about 82,000 clones, more than 80% of them seen once, and the ten largest clones take around 0.2%. Sequencing was performed on CD4+ or CD8+ T cells sorted from blood, taken in a trial of the OX40 agonist ivuxolimab. Receptor source: an adult with an advanced solid tumor such as melanoma, head and neck, liver or kidney cancer.

This rearrangement joins TRBV18 to TRBJ1-6, with no clear D. The germline CDR1 and CDR2 sequences are KGHSH and LQKENI. Between the trimmed V and J ends, which lost 2 bases and 0 bases, there was a span of 8 bases. There are 16 residues in the CDR3. CDR3 loop: CASSPKPSSYNSPLHF. Written as DNA, the CDR3 is TGTGCCAGCTCACCAAAGCCGAGCTCCTATAATTCACCCCTCCACTTT.

The V call is TRBV19, the J call TRBJ2-1; perhaps TRBD2 as D (6 bases). The V end was cut by 5 bases, the J end by 6 bases, with 26 bases between. The CDR3 contains 18 residues. Germline V gene data show CDR1 as LNHDA and CDR2 as SQIVND (reference sequence). CDR3 sequence reads: CASSSPRIAVLGSNEQFF. The CDR3 nucleotides are TGTGCCAGTAGTTCCCCCAGGATAGCGGTCCTTGGAAGCAATGAGCAGTTCTTC. Full variable domain (rest looked up from reference TRBV19 and TRBJ2-1): DGGITQSPKYLFRKEGQNVTLSCEQNLNHDAMYWYRQDPGQGLRLIYYSQIVNDFQKGDIAEGYSVSREKKESFPLTVTSAQKNPTAFYLCASSSPRIAVLGSNEQFFGPGTRLTVL.

The CDR3 region is CASSQERETQYF. The CDR3, as DNA: TGTGCCAGCAGCCAAGAAAGGGAGACCCAGTACTTC. The chain uses TRBV4-2 and TRBJ2-5, with D unclear. The length of the CDR3 is 12 residues. V was shortened by 0 bases and J by 5 bases, with 4 bases between the two germline ends. Germline V gene data show CDR1 as LGHNA and CDR2 as YNFKEQ.

This clone was seen a few times. The junction does not match germline at one end; this may be a read error. This chain uses TRBV11-3 with TRBJ1-2, with 7 bases matching TRBD1. CDR1 is SGHNT, CDR2 YENEEA, per germline. This CDR3 has 9 amino acids. The CDR3 reads CATLRQGLF. In nucleotides, the CDR3 is TGTGCCACGCTAAGACAGGGACTCTTC.

The chain couples TRBV5-1 to TRBJ2-2; possible D gene TRBD2, 6 bases. Germline V CDR1 and CDR2: SGHRS, YFSETQ. The V end lost 1 base, the J end lost 7 bases, and 23 bases lay between the germline ends. The CDR3 length is 18 residues. CDR3 residues: CASSLMDGGGPLIGELFF. In nucleotides, the CDR3 is TGCGCCAGCAGCTTGATGGATGGTGGAGGGCCGTTGATCGGGGAGCTGTTTTTT.

This clone was seen once. The chain employs TRBV7-9 and TRBJ2-3; 12 nucleotides agree with TRBD2. The CDR3 extends over 17 amino acids. J gave up 2 bases and V 5 bases, and 8 bases lay outside the gene matches. The germline gives CDR1 SEHNR, CDR2 FQNEAQ (reference sequence). The CDR3 reads CASSPLGLAGPTDTQYF. The CDR3 nucleotides are TGTGCCAGCAGCCCCCTAGGACTAGCGGGGCCCACAGATACGCAGTATTTT.

V is TRBV27 and J is TRBJ2-3; 16 bases line up with TRBD2. Germline V gene lookup returns CDR1 MNHEY and CDR2 SMNVEV (reference sequence). The ends lost 3 bases at V and 1 base at J; junction bases unmatched: 7. CDR3 length equals 19 residues. The CDR3 nucleotides read TGTGCCAGCAGTTTCGGCAGGGGACTAGCGGGAGGGCGCACAGATACGCAGTATTTT. Residues: CASSFGRGLAGGRTDTQYF.

This clone has a handful of counts. The chain has TRBV7-3 and TRBJ2-2; TRBD2 matches 14 bases. CDR1 and CDR2 from the germline V gene are SGHTA and FQGTGA. CDR3 length equals 17 residues. After removal of 6 bases from V and 3 bases from J, the junction contained 6 bases not matched to a gene. The CDR3 DNA reads TGTGCCAGCAGTTTTGGGACTAGCGGGGGAGACACCGGGGAGCTGTTTTTT. Protein: CASSFGTSGGDTGELFF. The whole variable domain, remainder taken from reference TRBV7-3 and TRBJ2-2, is GAGVSQTPSNKVTEKGKYVELRCDPISGHTALYWYRQSLGQGPEFLIYFQGTGAADDSGLPNDRFFAVRPEGSVSTLKIQRTERGDSAVYLCASSFGTSGGDTGELFFGEGSRLTVL.

The CDR3, as DNA: TGCGCCAGCAGCGTCCTACCATCTGGAGAAGAGGAAAAACTGTTTTTT. Protein sequence: CASSVLPSGEEEKLFF. The gene calls are TRBV5-1 and TRBJ1-4; D is ambiguous. Germline loops: CDR1 SGHRS, CDR2 YFSETQ. With 4 bases removed from V and 8 bases from J, the gap between germline ends came to 21 bases. This CDR3 has 16 residues.

This chain connects TRBV5-1 to TRBJ2-3, with TRBD2 matching over 8 bases. Germline CDR1 SGHRS, CDR2 YFSETQ. The CDR3 has 16 amino acids. J was trimmed by 3 bases and V by 0 bases; bases with no gene match: 6. In nucleotides, the CDR3 is TGCGCCAGCAGCTTGGTTCCCGGGAGGGGGACAGATACGCAGTATTTT. It specifies CASSLVPGRGTDTQYF.